This record covers a single TCR beta chain. Its antigen is as yet unknown. The CDR3 loop spans 12 amino acids. Looked up from germline, CDR1 is MNHEY and CDR2 is SVGAGI. Trimming cost V 4 bases and J 6 bases, with 9 bases left between them. This record belongs to a study of cytomegalovirus exposure and HLA in healthy donors. Study findings and constraints: Previously analyzed data showed that most TCR beta V segments were productive at a frequency of about 87% or about 30%.

PCR amplification relied on 60 Vbeta primers (plus 13 Jbeta primers). Sequencing was performed with immunoSEQ multiplex PCR; in TCRdb, only in-frame clones are kept and a portion is missing. The sample lists some 170,000 clones; approximately 78% were seen once. The genes are TRBV6-5 and TRBJ1-1; D ambiguous. Sequencing was performed on PBMCs. The sequence derives from a human donor in good health. The CDR3: CASSWGVSEAFF. For the CDR3, the DNA is TGTGCCAGCAGTTGGGGAGTCTCTGAAGCTTTCTTT.